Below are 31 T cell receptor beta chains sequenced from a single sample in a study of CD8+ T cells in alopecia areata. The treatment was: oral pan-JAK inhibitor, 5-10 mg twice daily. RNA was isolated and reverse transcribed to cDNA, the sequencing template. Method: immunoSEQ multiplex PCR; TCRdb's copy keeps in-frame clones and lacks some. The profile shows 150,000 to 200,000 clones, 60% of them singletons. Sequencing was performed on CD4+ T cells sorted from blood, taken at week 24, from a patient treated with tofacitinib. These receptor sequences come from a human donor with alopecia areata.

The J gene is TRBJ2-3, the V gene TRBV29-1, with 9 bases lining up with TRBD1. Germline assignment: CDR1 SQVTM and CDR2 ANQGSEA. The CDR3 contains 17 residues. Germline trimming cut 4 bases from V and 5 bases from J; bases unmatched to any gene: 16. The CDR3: CSVARGQGSRVKDTQYF. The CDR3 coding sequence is TGCAGCGTTGCCCGGGGACAGGGCTCTCGGGTTAAAGATACGCAGTATTTT.

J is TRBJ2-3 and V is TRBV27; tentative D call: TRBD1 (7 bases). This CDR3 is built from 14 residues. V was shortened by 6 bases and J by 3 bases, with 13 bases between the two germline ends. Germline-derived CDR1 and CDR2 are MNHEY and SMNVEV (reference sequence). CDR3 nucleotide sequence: TGTGCCAGCAGAGCAGGGGGGAGAACAGATACGCAGTATTTT. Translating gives CASRAGGRTDTQYF.

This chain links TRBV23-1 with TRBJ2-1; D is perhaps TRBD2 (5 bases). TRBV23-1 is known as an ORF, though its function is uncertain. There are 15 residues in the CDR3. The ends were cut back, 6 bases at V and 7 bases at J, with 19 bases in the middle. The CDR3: CASSEGTGMGNEQFF. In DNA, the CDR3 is TGCGCCAGCAGCGAGGGAACGGGGATGGGGAATGAGCAGTTCTTC.

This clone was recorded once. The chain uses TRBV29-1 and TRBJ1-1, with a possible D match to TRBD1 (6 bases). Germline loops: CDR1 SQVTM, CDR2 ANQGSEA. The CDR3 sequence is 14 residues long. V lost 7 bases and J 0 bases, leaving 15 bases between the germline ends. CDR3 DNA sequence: TGCAGCGCAGGACAGCATACCATGAACACTGAAGCTTTCTTT. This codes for CSAGQHTMNTEAFF.

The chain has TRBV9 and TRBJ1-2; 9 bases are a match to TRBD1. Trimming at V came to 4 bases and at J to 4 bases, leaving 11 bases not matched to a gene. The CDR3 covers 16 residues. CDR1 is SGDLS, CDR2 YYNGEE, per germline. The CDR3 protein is CASSLEPGQGPYGYTF. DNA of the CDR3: TGTGCCAGCAGCCTCGAACCGGGACAGGGACCCTATGGCTACACCTTC.

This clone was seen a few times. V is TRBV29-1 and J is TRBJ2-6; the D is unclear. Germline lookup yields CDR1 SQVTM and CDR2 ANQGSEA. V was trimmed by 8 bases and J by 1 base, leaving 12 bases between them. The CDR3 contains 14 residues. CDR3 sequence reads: CSTFSSSGANVLTF. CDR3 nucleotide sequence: TGCAGCACCTTTTCTAGTTCTGGGGCCAACGTCCTGACTTTC. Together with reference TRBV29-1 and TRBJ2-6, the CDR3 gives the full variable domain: SAVISQKPSRDICQRGTSLTIQCQVDSQVTMMFWYRQQPGQSLTLIATANQGSEATYESGFVIDKFPISRPNLTFSTLTVSNMSPEDSSIYLCSTFSSSGANVLTFGAGSRLTVL.

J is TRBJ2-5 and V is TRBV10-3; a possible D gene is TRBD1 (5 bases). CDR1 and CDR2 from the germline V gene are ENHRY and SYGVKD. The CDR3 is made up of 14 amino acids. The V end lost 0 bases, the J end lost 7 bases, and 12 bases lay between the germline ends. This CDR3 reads CAISESSSQGTQYF. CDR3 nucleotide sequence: TGTGCCATCAGTGAGTCGAGTAGTCAGGGGACCCAGTACTTC.

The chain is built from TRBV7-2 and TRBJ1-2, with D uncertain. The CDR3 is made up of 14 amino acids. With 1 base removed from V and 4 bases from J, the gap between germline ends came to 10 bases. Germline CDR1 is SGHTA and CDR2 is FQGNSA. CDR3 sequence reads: CASSLVSAGYGYTF. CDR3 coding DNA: TGTGCCAGCAGCTTAGTCTCGGCGGGCTATGGCTACACCTTC.

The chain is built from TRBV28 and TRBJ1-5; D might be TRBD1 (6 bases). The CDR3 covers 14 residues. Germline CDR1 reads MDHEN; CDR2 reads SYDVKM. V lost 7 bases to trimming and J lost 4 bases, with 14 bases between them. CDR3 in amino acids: CASTLAGANQPQHF. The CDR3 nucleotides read TGTGCCAGCACTCTGGCAGGGGCTAATCAGCCCCAGCATTTT.

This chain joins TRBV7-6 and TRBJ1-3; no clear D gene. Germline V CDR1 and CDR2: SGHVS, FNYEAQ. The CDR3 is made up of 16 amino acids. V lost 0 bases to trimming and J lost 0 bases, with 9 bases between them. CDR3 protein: CASSLARQYSGNTIYF. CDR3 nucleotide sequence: TGTGCCAGCAGCTTAGCCAGGCAATACTCTGGAAACACCATATATTTT.

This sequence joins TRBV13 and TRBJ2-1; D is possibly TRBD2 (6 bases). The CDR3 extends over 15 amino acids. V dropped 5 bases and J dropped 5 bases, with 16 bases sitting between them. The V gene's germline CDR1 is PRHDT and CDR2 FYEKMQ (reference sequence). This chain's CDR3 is CASSPLDRTNNEQFF. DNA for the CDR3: TGTGCCAGCAGCCCCTTGGACCGGACTAACAATGAGCAGTTCTTC.

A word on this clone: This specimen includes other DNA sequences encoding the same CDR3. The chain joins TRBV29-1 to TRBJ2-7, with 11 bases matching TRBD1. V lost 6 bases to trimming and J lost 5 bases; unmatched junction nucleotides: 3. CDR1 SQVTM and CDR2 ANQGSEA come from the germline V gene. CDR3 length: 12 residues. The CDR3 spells CSVGTGGDEQYF. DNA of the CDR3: TGCAGCGTCGGGACAGGGGGGGACGAGCAGTACTTC.

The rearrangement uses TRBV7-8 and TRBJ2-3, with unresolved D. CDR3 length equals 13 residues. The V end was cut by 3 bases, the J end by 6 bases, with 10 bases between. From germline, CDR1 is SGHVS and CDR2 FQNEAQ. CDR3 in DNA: TGTGCCAGCAGCTTTGAAGGTCCCGATACGCAGTATTTT. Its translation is CASSFEGPDTQYF. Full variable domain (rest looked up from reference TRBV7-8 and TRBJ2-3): GAGVSQSPRYKVAKRGQDVALRCDPISGHVSLFWYQQALGQGPEFLTYFQNEAQLDKSGLPSDRFFAERPEGSVSTLKIQRTQQEDSAVYLCASSFEGPDTQYFGPGTRLTVL.

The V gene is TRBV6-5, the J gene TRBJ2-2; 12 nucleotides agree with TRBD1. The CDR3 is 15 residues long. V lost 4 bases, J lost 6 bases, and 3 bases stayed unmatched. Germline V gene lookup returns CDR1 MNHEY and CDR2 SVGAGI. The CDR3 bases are TGTGCCAGCAGTTGGGACAGGGGGCAGGCCGGGGAGCTGTTTTTT. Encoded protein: CASSWDRGQAGELFF.

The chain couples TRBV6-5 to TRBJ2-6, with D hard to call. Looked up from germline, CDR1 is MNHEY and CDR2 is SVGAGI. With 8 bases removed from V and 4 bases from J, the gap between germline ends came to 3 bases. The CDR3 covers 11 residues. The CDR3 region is CASAGANVLTF. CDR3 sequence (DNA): TGTGCCAGCGCCGGGGCCAACGTCCTGACTTTC.

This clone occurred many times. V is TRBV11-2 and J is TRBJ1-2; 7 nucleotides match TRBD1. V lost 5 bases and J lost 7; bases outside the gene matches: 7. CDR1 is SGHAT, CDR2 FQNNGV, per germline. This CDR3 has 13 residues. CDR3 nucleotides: TGTGCCAGCAGCCCGACGACAGGGACTGGCTACACCTTC. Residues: CASSPTTGTGYTF.

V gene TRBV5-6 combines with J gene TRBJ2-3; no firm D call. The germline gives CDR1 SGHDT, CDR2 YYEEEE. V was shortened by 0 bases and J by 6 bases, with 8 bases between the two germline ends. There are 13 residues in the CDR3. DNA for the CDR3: TGTGCCAGCAGCTTGGGAGGTCCCGATACGCAGTATTTT. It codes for CASSLGGPDTQYF.

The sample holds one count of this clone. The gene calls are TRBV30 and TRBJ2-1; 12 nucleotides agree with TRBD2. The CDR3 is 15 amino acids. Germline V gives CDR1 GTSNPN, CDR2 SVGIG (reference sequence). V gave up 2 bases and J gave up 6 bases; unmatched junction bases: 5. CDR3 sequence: CAWSHLAGGSNEQFF. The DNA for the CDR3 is TGTGCCTGGAGTCACCTAGCGGGGGGGTCCAATGAGCAGTTCTTC.

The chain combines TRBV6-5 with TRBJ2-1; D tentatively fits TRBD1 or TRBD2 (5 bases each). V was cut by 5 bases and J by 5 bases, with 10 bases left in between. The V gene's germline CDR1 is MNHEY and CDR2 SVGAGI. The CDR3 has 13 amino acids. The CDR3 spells CASSTGLNNEQFF. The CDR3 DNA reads TGTGCCAGCAGTACAGGACTCAACAATGAGCAGTTCTTC.

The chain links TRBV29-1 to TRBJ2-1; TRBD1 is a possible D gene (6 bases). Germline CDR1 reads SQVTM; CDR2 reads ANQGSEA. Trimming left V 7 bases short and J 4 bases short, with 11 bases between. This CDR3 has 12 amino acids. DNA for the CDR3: TGCAGCGCATCCGACAGGTACAATGAGCAGTTCTTC. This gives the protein CSASDRYNEQFF.

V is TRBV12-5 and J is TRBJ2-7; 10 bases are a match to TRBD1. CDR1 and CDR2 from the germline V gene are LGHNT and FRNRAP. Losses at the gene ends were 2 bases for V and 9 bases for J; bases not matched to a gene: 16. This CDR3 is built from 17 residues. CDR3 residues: CASGLPQGRDRGPRQYF. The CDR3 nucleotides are TGTGCTAGTGGTTTGCCACAGGGCCGGGACAGGGGTCCGAGGCAGTACTTC.

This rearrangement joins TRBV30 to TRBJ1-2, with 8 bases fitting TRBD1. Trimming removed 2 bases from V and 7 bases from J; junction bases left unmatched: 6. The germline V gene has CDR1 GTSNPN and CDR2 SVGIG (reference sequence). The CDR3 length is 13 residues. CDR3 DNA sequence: TGTGCCTGGAGTCCCGGACAGGGTGTTGGCTACACCTTC. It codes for CAWSPGQGVGYTF.

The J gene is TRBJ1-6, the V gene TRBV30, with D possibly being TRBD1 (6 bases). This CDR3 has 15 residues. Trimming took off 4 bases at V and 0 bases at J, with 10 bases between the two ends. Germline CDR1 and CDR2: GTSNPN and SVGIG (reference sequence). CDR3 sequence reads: CAWTTGSSYNSPLHF. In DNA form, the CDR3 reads TGTGCCTGGACCACAGGGAGCTCCTATAATTCACCCCTCCACTTT.

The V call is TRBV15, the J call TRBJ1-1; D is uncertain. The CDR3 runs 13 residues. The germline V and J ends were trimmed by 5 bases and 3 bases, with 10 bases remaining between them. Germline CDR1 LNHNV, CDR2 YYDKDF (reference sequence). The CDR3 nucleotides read TGTGCCACCAGCGTTCGCGGGGACACTGAAGCTTTCTTT. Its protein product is CATSVRGDTEAFF.

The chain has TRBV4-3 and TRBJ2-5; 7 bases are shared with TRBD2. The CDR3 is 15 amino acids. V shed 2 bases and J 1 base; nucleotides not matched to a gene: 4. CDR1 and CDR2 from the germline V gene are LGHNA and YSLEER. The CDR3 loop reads CASSQNWGGQETQYF. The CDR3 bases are TGCGCCAGCAGCCAAAACTGGGGGGGCCAAGAGACCCAGTACTTC.

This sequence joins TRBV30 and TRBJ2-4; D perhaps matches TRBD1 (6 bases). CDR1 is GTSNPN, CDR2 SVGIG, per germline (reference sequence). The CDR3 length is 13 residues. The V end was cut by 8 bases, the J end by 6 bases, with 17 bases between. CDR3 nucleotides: TGTGCCGGGCGCGTTCAACAGGGAAACATTCAGTACTTC. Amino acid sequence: CAGRVQQGNIQYF.

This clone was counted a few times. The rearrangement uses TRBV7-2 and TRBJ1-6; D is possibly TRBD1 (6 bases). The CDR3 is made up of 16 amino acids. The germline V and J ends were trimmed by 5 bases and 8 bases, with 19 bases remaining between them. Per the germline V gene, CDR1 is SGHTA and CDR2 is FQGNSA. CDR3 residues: CASSGRGGARHSPLHF. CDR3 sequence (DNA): TGTGCCAGCAGCGGCCGGGGGGGGGCCCGTCATTCACCCCTCCACTTT.

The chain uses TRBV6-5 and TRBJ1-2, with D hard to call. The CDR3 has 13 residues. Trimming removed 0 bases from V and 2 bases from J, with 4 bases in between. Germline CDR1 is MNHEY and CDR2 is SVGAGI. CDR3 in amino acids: CASSYSLNYGYTF. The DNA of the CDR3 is TGTGCCAGCAGTTACTCCCTAAACTATGGCTACACCTTC.

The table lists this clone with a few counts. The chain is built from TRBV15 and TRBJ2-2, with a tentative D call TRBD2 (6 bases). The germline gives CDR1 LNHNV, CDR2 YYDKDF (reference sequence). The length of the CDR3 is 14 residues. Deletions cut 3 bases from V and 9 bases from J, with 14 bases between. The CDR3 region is CATSSRETGRELFF. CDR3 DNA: TGTGCCACCAGCAGCCGGGAGACTGGTCGGGAGCTGTTTTTT. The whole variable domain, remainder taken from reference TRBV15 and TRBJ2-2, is DAMVIQNPRYQVTQFGKPVTLSCSQTLNHNVMYWYQQKSSQAPKLLFHYYDKDFNNEADTPDNFQSRRPNTSFCFLDIRSPGLGDTAMYLCATSSRETGRELFFGEGSRLTVL.

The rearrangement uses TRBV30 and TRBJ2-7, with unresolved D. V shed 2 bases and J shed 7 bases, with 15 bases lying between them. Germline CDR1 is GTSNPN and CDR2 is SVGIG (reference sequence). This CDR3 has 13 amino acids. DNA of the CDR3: TGTGCCTGGAGTCAGGCAGGCGACTCGGAGCAGTACTTC. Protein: CAWSQAGDSEQYF.

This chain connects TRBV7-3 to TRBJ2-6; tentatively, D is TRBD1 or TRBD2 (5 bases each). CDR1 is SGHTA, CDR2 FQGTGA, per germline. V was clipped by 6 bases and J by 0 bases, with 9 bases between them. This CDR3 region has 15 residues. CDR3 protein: CASRRGNSGANVLTF. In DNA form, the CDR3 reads TGTGCCAGCAGGAGGGGTAACTCTGGGGCCAACGTCCTGACTTTC.